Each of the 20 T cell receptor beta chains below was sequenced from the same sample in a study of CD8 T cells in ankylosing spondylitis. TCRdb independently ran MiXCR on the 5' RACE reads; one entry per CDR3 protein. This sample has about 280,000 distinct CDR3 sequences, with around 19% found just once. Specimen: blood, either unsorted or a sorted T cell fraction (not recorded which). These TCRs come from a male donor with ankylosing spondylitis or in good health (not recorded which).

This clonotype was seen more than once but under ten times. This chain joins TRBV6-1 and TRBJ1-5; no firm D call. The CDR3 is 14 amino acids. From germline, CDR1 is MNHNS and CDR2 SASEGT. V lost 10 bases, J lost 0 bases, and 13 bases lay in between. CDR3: CAINRRNSNQPQHF. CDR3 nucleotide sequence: TGTGCCATTAATAGGCGGAATAGCAATCAGCCCCAGCATTTT.

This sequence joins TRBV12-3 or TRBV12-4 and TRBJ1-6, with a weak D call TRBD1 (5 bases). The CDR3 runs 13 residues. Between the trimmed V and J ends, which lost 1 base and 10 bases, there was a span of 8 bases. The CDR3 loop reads CASSLGGDSPLHF. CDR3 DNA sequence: TGTGCCAGCAGTTTAGGAGGGGACTCACCCCTCCACTTT.

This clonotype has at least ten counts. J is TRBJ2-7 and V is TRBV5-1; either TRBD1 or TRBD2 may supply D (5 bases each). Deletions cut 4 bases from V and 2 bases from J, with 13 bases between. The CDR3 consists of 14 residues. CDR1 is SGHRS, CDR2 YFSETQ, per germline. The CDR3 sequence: CASSKGDLPYEQYV. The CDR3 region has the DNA TGCGCCAGCAGCAAAGGGGACCTACCCTACGAGCAGTACGTC.

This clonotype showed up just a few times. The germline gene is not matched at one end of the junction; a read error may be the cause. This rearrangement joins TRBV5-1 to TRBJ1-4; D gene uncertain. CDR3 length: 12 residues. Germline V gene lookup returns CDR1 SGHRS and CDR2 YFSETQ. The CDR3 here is CASSLEVEVSTF. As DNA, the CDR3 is TGCGCCAGCAGCTTGGAGGTCGAAGTGTCTACATTT.

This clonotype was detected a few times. Written as DNA, the CDR3 is TGTGCCAGCAGTTGGACGTCCGGATACACTGAAGCTTTCTTT. Its protein is CASSWTSGYTEAFF. V is TRBV28 and J is TRBJ1-1; D ambiguous. This CDR3 contains 14 residues. Germline-derived CDR1 and CDR2 are MDHEN and SYDVKM. The V end was cut by 4 bases, the J end by 3 bases, with 12 bases between. The full variable domain, in which reference TRBV28 and TRBJ1-1 provide the parts outside the CDR3, is DVKVTQSSRYLVKRTGEKVFLECVQDMDHENMFWYRQDPGLGLRLIYFSYDVKMKEKGDIPEGYSVSREKKERFSLILESASTNQTSMYLCASSWTSGYTEAFFGQGTRLTVV.

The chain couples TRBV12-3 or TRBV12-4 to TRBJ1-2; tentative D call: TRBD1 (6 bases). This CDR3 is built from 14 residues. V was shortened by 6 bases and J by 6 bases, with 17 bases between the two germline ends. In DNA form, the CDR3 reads TGTGCCAGCAGCAAATTAGGGGGATTTCATGGCTACACCTTC. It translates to CASSKLGGFHGYTF.

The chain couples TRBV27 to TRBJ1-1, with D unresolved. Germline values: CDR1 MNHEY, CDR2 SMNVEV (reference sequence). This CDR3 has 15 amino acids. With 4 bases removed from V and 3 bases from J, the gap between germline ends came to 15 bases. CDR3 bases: TGTGCCAGCAGTTGGGTTGGCAGGACCCACACTGAAGCTTTCTTT. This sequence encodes CASSWVGRTHTEAFF.

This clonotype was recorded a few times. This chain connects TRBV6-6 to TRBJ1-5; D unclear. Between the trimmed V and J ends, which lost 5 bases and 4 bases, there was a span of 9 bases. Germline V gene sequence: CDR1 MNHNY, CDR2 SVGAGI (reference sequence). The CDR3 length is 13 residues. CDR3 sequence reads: CASSSQANQPQHF. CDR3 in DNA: TGTGCCAGCAGTAGTCAAGCTAATCAGCCCCAGCATTTT.

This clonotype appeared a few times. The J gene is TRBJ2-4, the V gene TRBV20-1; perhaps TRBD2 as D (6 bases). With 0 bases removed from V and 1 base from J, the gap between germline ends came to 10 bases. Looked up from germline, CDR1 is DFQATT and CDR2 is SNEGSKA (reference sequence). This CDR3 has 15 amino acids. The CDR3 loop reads CSARDFGGAKNIQYF. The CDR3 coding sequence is TGCAGTGCTAGAGATTTTGGAGGGGCCAAAAACATTCAGTACTTC.

CDR3: CSARSYGYTF. The CDR3, as DNA: TGCAGTGCTAGATCCTATGGCTACACCTTC. This chain joins TRBV20-1 and TRBJ1-2; no clear D gene. The germline V gene encodes CDR1 DFQATT and CDR2 SNEGSKA (reference sequence). This CDR3 is built from 10 residues. The V and J ends lost 2 bases and 4 bases respectively, with 2 bases between them.

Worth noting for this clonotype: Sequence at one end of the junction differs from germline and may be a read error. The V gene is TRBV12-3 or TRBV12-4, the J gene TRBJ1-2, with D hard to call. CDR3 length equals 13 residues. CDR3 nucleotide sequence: TGTGCCAGCAGTTCCACGACCATTAGGCAGTCCTTCTTC. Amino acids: CASSSTTIRQSFF.

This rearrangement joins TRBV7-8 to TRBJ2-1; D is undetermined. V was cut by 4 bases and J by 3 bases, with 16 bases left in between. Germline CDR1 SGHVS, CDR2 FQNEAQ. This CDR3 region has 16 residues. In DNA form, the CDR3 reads TGTGCCAGCAGCTCCGTCGCCCCACTCGTCTACAATGAGCAGTTCTTC. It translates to CASSSVAPLVYNEQFF.

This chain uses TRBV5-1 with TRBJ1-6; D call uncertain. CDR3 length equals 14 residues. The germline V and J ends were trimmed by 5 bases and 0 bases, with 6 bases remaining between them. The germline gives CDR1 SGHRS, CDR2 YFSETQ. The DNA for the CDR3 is TGCGCCAGCAGGGCGGCCTCCTATAATTCACCCCTCCACTTT. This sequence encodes CASRAASYNSPLHF.

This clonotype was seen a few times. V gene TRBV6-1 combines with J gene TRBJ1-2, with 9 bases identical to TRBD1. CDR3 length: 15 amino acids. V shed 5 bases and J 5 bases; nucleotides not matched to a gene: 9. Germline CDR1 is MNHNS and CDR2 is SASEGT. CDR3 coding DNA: TGTGCCAGCAGTACAGGGGGCAGGGGGGGATATGGCTACACCTTC. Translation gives CASSTGGRGGYGYTF.

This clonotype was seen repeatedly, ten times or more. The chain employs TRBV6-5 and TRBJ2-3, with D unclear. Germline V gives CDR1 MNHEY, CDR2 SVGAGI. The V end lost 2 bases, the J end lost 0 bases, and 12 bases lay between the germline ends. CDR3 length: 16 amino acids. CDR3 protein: CASSYGAASSTDTQYF. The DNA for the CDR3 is TGTGCCAGCAGTTACGGCGCAGCTTCTAGCACAGATACGCAGTATTTT.

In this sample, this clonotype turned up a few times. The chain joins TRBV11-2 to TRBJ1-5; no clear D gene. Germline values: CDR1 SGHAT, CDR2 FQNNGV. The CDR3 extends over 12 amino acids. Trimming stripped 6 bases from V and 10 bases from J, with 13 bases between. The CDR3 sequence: CASSNPPGPQHF. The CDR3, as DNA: TGTGCCAGCAGTAATCCCCCCGGACCCCAGCATTTT.

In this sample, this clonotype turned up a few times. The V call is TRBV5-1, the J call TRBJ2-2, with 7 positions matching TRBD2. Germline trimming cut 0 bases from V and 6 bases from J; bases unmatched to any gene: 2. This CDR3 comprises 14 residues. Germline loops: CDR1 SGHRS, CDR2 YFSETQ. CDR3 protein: CASSLDGGAGELFF. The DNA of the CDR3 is TGCGCCAGCAGCTTGGATGGGGGGGCCGGGGAGCTGTTTTTT.

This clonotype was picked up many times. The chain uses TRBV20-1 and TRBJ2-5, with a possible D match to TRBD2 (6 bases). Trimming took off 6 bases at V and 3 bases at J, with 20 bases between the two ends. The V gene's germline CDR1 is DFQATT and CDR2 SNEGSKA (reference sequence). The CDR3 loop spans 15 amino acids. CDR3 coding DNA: TGCAGTGCGCAAAGACTAGGCGCAATGGAAGAGACCCAGTACTTC. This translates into CSAQRLGAMEETQYF.

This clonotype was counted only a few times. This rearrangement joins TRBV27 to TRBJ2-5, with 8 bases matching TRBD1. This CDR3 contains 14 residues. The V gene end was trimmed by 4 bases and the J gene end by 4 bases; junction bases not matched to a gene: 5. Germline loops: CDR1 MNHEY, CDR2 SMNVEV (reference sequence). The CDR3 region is CASSSQGVGETQYF. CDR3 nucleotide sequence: TGTGCCAGCAGTTCACAGGGGGTTGGAGAGACCCAGTACTTC.

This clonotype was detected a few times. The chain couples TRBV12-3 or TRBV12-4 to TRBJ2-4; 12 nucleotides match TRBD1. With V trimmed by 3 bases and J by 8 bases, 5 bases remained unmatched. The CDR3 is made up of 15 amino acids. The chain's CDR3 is CASSFSGQGADIQYF. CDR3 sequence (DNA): TGTGCCAGCAGTTTCTCGGGACAGGGGGCGGACATTCAGTACTTC.